A single sample gave rise to the 27 T cell receptor beta chains below, sequenced in a study of CD8 T cells in ankylosing spondylitis. TCRdb re-called the 5' RACE reads through MiXCR, storing one row per CDR3 protein. Of about 240,000 distinct CDR3 sequences in the sample, around 10% are singletons; the top ten hold 6% to 7.5%. Sequenced: blood, either unsorted or a sorted T cell fraction (not recorded which). Source of these receptors: a male donor with ankylosing spondylitis or in good health (not recorded which).

This clonotype was observed at least ten times. The gene calls are TRBV12-3 or TRBV12-4 and TRBJ2-1; the match to TRBD2 covers 7 bases. The CDR3 length is 15 residues. V lost 5 bases, J lost 0 bases, and 4 bases stayed unmatched. The CDR3 sequence is CASSHSGGSYNEQFF. The CDR3 nucleotides read TGTGCCAGCAGTCACTCGGGGGGCTCCTACAATGAGCAGTTCTTC.

This clonotype was counted between two and nine times. The chain uses TRBV28 and TRBJ2-1; 11 bases are a match to TRBD1. The CDR3 runs to 18 residues. Losses at the gene ends were 7 bases for V and 4 bases for J; bases not matched to a gene: 15. The germline gives CDR1 MDHEN, CDR2 SYDVKM. The chain's CDR3 is CASTPHGQGASSYNEQFF. DNA for the CDR3: TGTGCCAGCACCCCACACGGACAGGGGGCTTCCTCTTACAATGAGCAGTTCTTC. Complete variable domain (other parts from reference TRBV28 and TRBJ2-1): DVKVTQSSRYLVKRTGEKVFLECVQDMDHENMFWYRQDPGLGLRLIYFSYDVKMKEKGDIPEGYSVSREKKERFSLILESASTNQTSMYLCASTPHGQGASSYNEQFFGPGTRLTVL.

This clonotype was seen a few times. The rearrangement uses TRBV3-1 and TRBJ2-2; no reliable D call. The germline V gene encodes CDR1 LGHDT and CDR2 YNNKEL (reference sequence). V shed 6 bases and J shed 5 bases, with 7 bases lying between them. CDR3 length: 12 residues. The CDR3: CASSPATGELFF. Written as DNA, the CDR3 is TGTGCCAGCAGTCCGGCAACCGGGGAGCTGTTTTTT.

This clonotype was seen repeatedly, ten times or more. V is TRBV10-2 and J is TRBJ2-3; 8 bases are a match to TRBD2. With 8 bases clipped from V and 3 bases from J, the junction kept 7 bases outside the gene matches. Germline V gene sequence: CDR1 WSHSY, CDR2 SAAADI. This CDR3 is built from 14 residues. This CDR3 reads CASWGSGSTDTQYF. CDR3 nucleotides: TGCGCCAGCTGGGGAAGCGGGAGTACAGATACGCAGTATTTT.

With respect to this clonotype: A much larger clone is a single base away; this may be a read error. V usage is TRBV10-2 and J usage is TRBJ2-5, with D unclear. The germline CDR1 and CDR2 sequences are WSHSY and SAAADI. The CDR3 contains 16 residues. CDR3 sequence (DNA): TGCGCCAGCAGTGAGCCCGACCGGGTTACAAGAGAGGCCCAGTACTTC. Amino acids: CASSEPDRVTREAQYF.

This clonotype was observed at least ten times. The V gene is TRBV30, the J gene TRBJ2-2; no reliable D call. Germline V CDR1 and CDR2: GTSNPN, SVGIG (reference sequence). The length of the CDR3 is 16 residues. The germline V and J ends were trimmed by 0 bases and 0 bases, with 11 bases remaining between them. The CDR3 here is CAWSVPLPANTGELFF. Here the CDR3 DNA reads TGTGCCTGGAGTGTACCGCTACCCGCGAACACCGGGGAGCTGTTTTTT.

The table lists this clonotype with many counts. The gene calls are TRBV29-1 and TRBJ1-1, with 7 bases aligning to TRBD1. J lost 4 bases, V lost 4 bases, and 12 bases had no gene match. CDR1 and CDR2 from the germline V gene are SQVTM and ANQGSEA. The CDR3 extends over 15 amino acids. In DNA, the CDR3 is TGCAGCGTTGGGAGGGTAAAGGGGGCAAGCACTGAAGCTTTCTTT. Translation: CSVGRVKGASTEAFF.

The chain couples TRBV12-3 or TRBV12-4 to TRBJ2-7, with D unresolved. Trimming stripped 3 bases from V and 0 bases from J, with 9 bases between. The CDR3 is 14 residues long. CDR3 nucleotide sequence: TGTGCCAGCAGTTTTTATACCCACTCCTACGAGCAGTACTTC. Its protein product is CASSFYTHSYEQYF.

With regard to this clonotype: Because the CDR3 is missing its conserved closing phenylalanine or tryptophan, this is likely a read error. This chain links TRBV5-5 with TRBJ1-2; unclear D gene. Trimming took off 4 bases at V and 4 bases at J, with 14 bases between the two ends. Germline lookup yields CDR1 SGHKS and CDR2 YYEKEE (reference sequence). This CDR3 spans 14 amino acids. This chain's CDR3 is CASSDASGLYGYTL. CDR3 coding DNA: TGTGCCAGCAGCGATGCGTCAGGTCTCTATGGCTACACCCTC.

This clonotype has at least ten counts. V is TRBV20-1 and J is TRBJ2-5; D gene uncertain. V was pared by 6 bases and J by 3 bases, with 14 bases between. The CDR3 runs 13 residues. CDR1 is DFQATT and CDR2 is SNEGSKA in the germline V gene (reference sequence). CDR3 in amino acids: CSAPDLAEETQYF. DNA of the CDR3: TGCAGTGCACCAGACTTGGCGGAAGAGACCCAGTACTTC.

The sample holds many counts of this clonotype. The rearrangement uses TRBV12-3 or TRBV12-4 and TRBJ2-1; D remains unclear. V was cut by 3 bases and J by 8 bases, with 11 bases left in between. CDR3 length: 13 residues. CDR3 in DNA: TGTGCCAGCAGTTTTGAGCTTGGGGATGAGCAGTTCTTC. Translated, it gives CASSFELGDEQFF.

The rearrangement links TRBV11-3 to TRBJ2-7, with 12 bases aligning to TRBD1. V was pared by 5 bases and J by 3 bases, with 8 bases of the junction left unmatched. CDR1 and CDR2 (germline): SGHNT, YENEEA. This CDR3 has 16 amino acids. CDR3 in amino acids: CASSTAGTGGNYEQYF. The CDR3 DNA reads TGTGCCAGCAGCACCGCCGGGACAGGGGGCAACTACGAGCAGTACTTC.

The gene calls are TRBV14 and TRBJ2-1; 11 bases map to TRBD2. Germline trimming cut 1 base from V and 6 bases from J; bases unmatched to any gene: 11. CDR3 length equals 18 residues. Germline V gene sequence: CDR1 SGHDN, CDR2 FVKESK. CDR3 sequence reads: CASSQGLAGYLGGNEQFF. DNA for the CDR3: TGTGCCAGCAGCCAAGGACTAGCGGGATATCTCGGTGGCAATGAGCAGTTCTTC. The full variable domain, rest sourced from reference TRBV14 and TRBJ2-1, is EAGVTQFPSHSVIEKGQTVTLRCDPISGHDNLYWYRRVMGKEIKFLLHFVKESKQDESGMPNNRFLAERTGGTYSTLKVQPAELEDSGVYFCASSQGLAGYLGGNEQFFGPGTRLTVL.

This clonotype has a handful of counts. The rearrangement uses TRBV3-1 and TRBJ2-3, with a tentative D call TRBD2 (6 bases). From germline, CDR1 is LGHDT and CDR2 YNNKEL (reference sequence). The CDR3 has 17 amino acids. Trimming removed 3 bases at V and 2 bases at J, with 18 bases between. CDR3 coding DNA: TGTGCCAGCAGCCACGGGGGAGCAGTGAGTATCACAGATACGCAGTATTTT. Amino acids: CASSHGGAVSITDTQYF.

This clonotype was recorded at least ten times. The chain has TRBV20-1 and TRBJ1-6; TRBD1 might be the D (6 bases). The germline V and J ends were trimmed by 5 bases and 7 bases, with 18 bases remaining between them. Germline CDR1 and CDR2: DFQATT and SNEGSKA (reference sequence). This CDR3 spans 15 amino acids. The chain's CDR3 is CSAFSGGSGNSPLHF. CDR3 DNA: TGCAGTGCTTTCTCGGGGGGCTCGGGCAATTCACCCCTCCACTTT.

In this sample, this clonotype turned up a few times. The gene calls are TRBV28 and TRBJ2-7; D is unclear. CDR1 MDHEN and CDR2 SYDVKM come from the germline V gene. The V gene lost 5 bases and the J gene lost 2 bases, with 16 bases spanning the gap. The CDR3 is 15 amino acids. The CDR3 nucleotides read TGTGCCAGCAGTCGCCCCCACCGGTCCCCCTACGAGCAGTACTTC. It codes for CASSRPHRSPYEQYF.

The V call is TRBV29-1, the J call TRBJ2-4; no definite D call. The germline gives CDR1 SQVTM, CDR2 ANQGSEA. The CDR3 length is 15 residues. V was trimmed by 4 bases and J by 2 bases, leaving 15 bases between them. DNA for the CDR3: TGCAGCGTTGTTGCCGACAATAGGACCAAAAACATTCAGTACTTC. Its translation is CSVVADNRTKNIQYF.

Details on this clonotype: Possible read error: a much larger clone is one base away. This chain uses TRBV4-1 with TRBJ2-3, with 9 bases aligning to TRBD2. In germline, CDR1 is MGHRA, CDR2 YSYEKL. This CDR3 comprises 17 residues. In DNA form, the CDR3 reads TGCGTCAGCAGCCAAGCGGGGCTGCGGGGGGGCCAGGATACGCAGTATTTT. Its translation: CVSSQAGLRGGQDTQYF.

This clonotype showed up many times. The rearrangement uses TRBV20-1 and TRBJ2-3; tentatively, D is TRBD1 or TRBD2 (5 bases each). The V and J ends lost 5 bases and 5 bases respectively, with 23 bases between them. Germline CDR1 DFQATT, CDR2 SNEGSKA (reference sequence). The CDR3 is 16 residues long. CDR3 protein: CSARDPPRGFLDTQYF. Written as DNA, the CDR3 is TGCAGTGCTCGGGACCCACCCCGAGGATTCTTAGATACGCAGTATTTT.

This clonotype was picked up many times. The chain carries TRBV12-3 or TRBV12-4 and TRBJ2-5, with D uncertain. With 4 bases removed from V and 1 base from J, the gap between germline ends came to 10 bases. The CDR3 contains 14 residues. This CDR3 is CASSSTPLQETQYF. The CDR3, as DNA: TGTGCCAGCAGTTCCACACCTCTCCAAGAGACCCAGTACTTC.

The rearrangement joins TRBV25-1 to TRBJ2-3; no firm D call. Looked up from germline, CDR1 is MGHDK and CDR2 is SYGVNS. The length of the CDR3 is 10 residues. Trimming removed 8 bases at V and 7 bases at J, with 7 bases between. As DNA, the CDR3 is TGTGCCAGCGTTGGATATACGCAGTATTTT. Residues: CASVGYTQYF.

Ten or more counts support this clonotype. J is TRBJ2-3 and V is TRBV20-1; TRBD2 might be the D (6 bases). Per germline, CDR1 DFQATT and CDR2 SNEGSKA (reference sequence). The CDR3 spans 15 residues. The V end lost 5 bases, the J end lost 2 bases, and 17 bases lay between the germline ends. As DNA, the CDR3 is TGCAGTGCTGTCCGCCGGGAGAGTAACACAGATACGCAGTATTTT. Residues: CSAVRRESNTDTQYF.

This clonotype was observed many times. The V call is TRBV6-5, the J call TRBJ2-1; perhaps TRBD2 as D (5 bases). This CDR3 contains 14 residues. Looked up from germline, CDR1 is MNHEY and CDR2 is SVGAGI. Trimming took 5 bases from V and 7 from J, leaving 15 bases between them. The CDR3 region has the DNA TGTGCCAGCAGTGCCCAAGGATCGGGGAATGAGCAGTTCTTC. Protein: CASSAQGSGNEQFF.

The rearrangement links TRBV25-1 to TRBJ2-4; TRBD1 might be the D (6 bases). The V end lost 4 bases, the J end lost 1 base, and 17 bases lay between the germline ends. This CDR3 is built from 17 residues. The germline V gene has CDR1 MGHDK and CDR2 SYGVNS. CDR3 amino acids: CASSGATGSPAKNIQYF. The CDR3 nucleotides are TGTGCCAGCAGTGGGGCTACAGGGTCTCCGGCCAAAAACATTCAGTACTTC.

The chain has TRBV19 and TRBJ1-5; no definite D call. This CDR3 has 15 amino acids. V lost 5 bases and J 5 bases, leaving 16 bases between the germline ends. Per germline, CDR1 LNHDA and CDR2 SQIVND (reference sequence). The CDR3 loop is CASSPTVPAYQPQHF. CDR3 sequence (DNA): TGTGCCAGTAGTCCCACAGTGCCGGCTTATCAGCCCCAGCATTTT. Full variable domain (outside the CDR3, taken from reference TRBV19 and TRBJ1-5): DGGITQSPKYLFRKEGQNVTLSCEQNLNHDAMYWYRQDPGQGLRLIYYSQIVNDFQKGDIAEGYSVSREKKESFPLTVTSAQKNPTAFYLCASSPTVPAYQPQHFGDGTRLSIL.

This clonotype was counted ten times or more. The chain links TRBV12-3 or TRBV12-4 to TRBJ2-3, with no clear D. The V gene lost 6 bases and the J gene lost 1 base, with 8 bases spanning the gap. The CDR3 has 13 amino acids. CDR3 loop: CASSFTGTDTQYF. CDR3 nucleotides: TGTGCCAGCAGCTTCACTGGCACAGATACGCAGTATTTT.

This chain's CDR3 is CSVEPGTSLPYNEQFF. CDR3 bases: TGCAGCGTTGAACCGGGGACTAGTCTGCCGTACAATGAGCAGTTCTTC. The chain links TRBV29-1 to TRBJ2-1, with 8 bases aligning to TRBD2. This CDR3 comprises 16 residues. Germline CDR1 SQVTM, CDR2 ANQGSEA. Trimming took 2 bases from V and 4 from J; bases not matched to a gene: 10.